This TCR beta chain was recorded in a study of cytotoxic CD8 clonotypes in ibrutinib-treated CLL (dated by TCRdb to the early 2020s). At the level of the whole study: The cohort had about a dozen relapsed/refractory and roughly 14 treatment-naive patients; 17 to 18 were IGHV unmutated. On average, each sample yielded around 250,000 productive templates and about 100,000 productive rearrangements. Response samples were obtained after a median of roughly eleven months of treatment, with a range of roughly 6 to 36 months. Cryopreserved peripheral blood mononuclear cells were obtained before treatment, at response, and at either sustained remission or disease progression. Of the approximately 86 participants in the trial, about 25 had longitudinal samples available. Partial responses were observed in 24 patients and complete responses in 2; after a median follow-up of 68 months, remission was maintained in approximately 15 patients and progression was observed in some twelve.

For TCR beta library preparation, roughly 2 micrograms of genomic DNA were extracted from the cryopreserved PBMCs. Longitudinal blood samples from CLL patients receiving ibrutinib monotherapy were subjected to high-throughput TCR beta sequencing. The patients were enrolled in a single-center, open-label phase 2 trial of ibrutinib monotherapy. Study-wide findings and limitations: At baseline, clonality was higher than in age-matched healthy donors and showed a strong correlation with circulating CD8+ T-cell counts. Public clonotypes were found to be uncommon and were observed to contract or remain stable during treatment; the increase in clonality was shown to reflect expansion of private clonotypes at ibrutinib response. Lymph node repertoires were not examined, and the timing of sampling was not matched between patients in sustained remission and those whose disease progressed. Clonality rose at ibrutinib response, remained stable during sustained remission, and dropped back toward baseline at progression.

V and J lose 0 bases and 2 bases, and a span of 11 bases separates them. For CDR1 and CDR2, the germline V gene (reference sequence) lists GTSNPN and SVGIG. The CDR3 runs 16 amino acids, cysteine and phenylalanine included. The CDR3 DNA has 48 bases and is translated from base 1. A MiSeq instrument was used for deep resolution sequencing, which targeted depths ranging from 1 in 1 million up to 1 in 200,000 T cells, with coverage averaging 10x for each clonotype. TCR beta libraries were generated with the immunoSEQ hsTCRB Kit. As for the authors' bioinformatics: Data were analyzed with ImmunoSEQ Data Assistant and ImmunoSEQ Analyzer, with V, D and J genes assigned per IMGT definitions. Clonality was computed as one minus normalized Shannon entropy of productive rearrangement frequencies, ranging from 0 to 1. Only overrepresented clonotypes making up at least 0.05% of the repertoire of each patient were included in the public clonotype analysis. Fewer than 15 repertoires from age-matched healthy donors, obtained from immuneACCESS, served as clonality controls. This is the immuneACCESS table as TCRdb keeps it, with only in-frame sequences that have V and J called. A part of the clones is gone; compared with another copy, unresolved V genes explain less than half, and the rest is unexplained. V, J and clone size are those of that table, while D and trimming were read from the DNA. The sample data list approximately 23,000 clones, and 75% of these were observed just once. Around 7.7% of the sample rests with the top ten.

A note on this clone: This clone's antigen is unknown. No base quality values were provided; no much bigger clone lies one nucleotide off.

This TCR was sampled from a human donor with chronic lymphocytic leukemia. The starting material was PBMCs, obtained before ibrutinib treatment. The sequence joins TRBV30 to TRBJ1-6; TRBD1 is possibly the D segment (5 matching bases). The DNA reads TGTGCCTGGAGTGTTAAGGCGGGGGCCTATAATTCACCCCTCCACTTT. Its translation is CAWSVKAGAYNSPLHF. Where the CDR3 stops, the reference TRBV30 and TRBJ1-6 genes take over; the full variable domain is SQTIHQWPATLVQPVGSPLSLECTVEGTSNPNLYWYRQAAGRGLQLLFYSVGIGQISSEVPQNLSASRPQDRQFILSSKKLLLSDSGFYLCAWSVKAGAYNSPLHFGNGTRLTVT.